The T cell receptor beta chain under discussion was sequenced for a study of CD8+ T cells in alopecia areata. In the study overall: Tofacitinib was taken orally by treated patients, and the dose was 5 to 10 mg twice daily. General study points: Besides other cells, scalp samples also yield sequences of resident alphabeta T cells from normal skin.

Regarding this clone: The antigen remains undetermined.

Reverse transcribed after extraction, RNA yielded cDNA as the sequencing template. Sequenced by immunoSEQ multiplex PCR; TCRdb stores in-frame clones only, minus some. The sample records 90,000 to 100,000 clones, 41% being singletons. This TCR derives from a human donor with alopecia areata. Sequences were obtained from CD4+ T cells sorted from blood.

CDR3 DNA: TGTGCCAGCAGTCGAGCGGGAGGGTTCTACGAGCAGTACTTC. It specifies CASSRAGGFYEQYF. V gene TRBV5-4 combines with J gene TRBJ2-7; 10 bases map to TRBD2. The CDR3 sequence is 14 residues long. The trim removed 5 bases at V and 3 bases at J, leaving 5 bases unmatched. Germline values: CDR1 SGHNT, CDR2 YYREEE (reference sequence).